These 22 T cell receptor beta chains were sequenced from one sample in a study of regulatory T cells in long-lasting Graves disease. Assembly of TCR beta libraries relied on iRepertoire HTBI primers together with Arm-PCR of CDR3 regions. TCRdb passed the multiplex PCR reads through MiXCR, listing each CDR3 protein once. The sample contains about 220,000 distinct CDR3 sequences, around 18% of which appear only once. As for time point: newly diagnosed GD, antithyroid drugs for less than 3 months. From RNA extracted from PBMCs, the TCR library was made. Sequences were derived from peripheral blood mononuclear cells (PBMCs), sampled at new diagnosis, from a patient treated with antithyroid drugs. The receptors were sampled from a female donor with Graves disease.

The table lists this clonotype with many counts. The rearrangement joins TRBV6-1 to TRBJ2-5, with D perhaps matching TRBD2 (8 bases). CDR3 length: 15 amino acids. Trimming stripped 5 bases from V and 6 bases from J, with 19 bases between. Germline V gives CDR1 MNHNS, CDR2 SASEGT. The CDR3: CASSPFSGGGKTQYF. DNA of the CDR3: TGTGCCAGCAGTCCTTTTTCGGGAGGGGGCAAGACCCAGTACTTC.

At least ten counts were recorded for this clonotype. V is TRBV28 and J is TRBJ2-3; 7 bases are shared with TRBD2. Germline V lookup: CDR1 MDHEN, CDR2 SYDVKM. The V and J ends lost 5 bases and 0 bases, in that order; junction bases with no gene match: 2. The CDR3 spans 14 residues. CDR3 nucleotide sequence: TGTGCCAGCAGTAAAGCGGGGAGCACAGATACGCAGTATTTT. Its protein is CASSKAGSTDTQYF.

This clonotype has ten or more counts. V and J are TRBV27 and TRBJ1-2, with D hard to call. Germline V gives CDR1 MNHEY, CDR2 SMNVEV (reference sequence). This CDR3 has 13 amino acids. Trimming cost V 4 bases and J 0 bases, with 6 bases left between them. The CDR3, as DNA: TGTGCCAGCAGTTCATTACCTAACTATGGCTACACCTTC. It encodes CASSSLPNYGYTF.

This clonotype has ten or more counts. The chain recombines TRBV27 with TRBJ2-4, with D possibly being TRBD2 (6 bases). The CDR3 extends over 13 amino acids. Germline CDR1 is MNHEY and CDR2 is SMNVEV (reference sequence). Trimming left V 2 bases short and J 7 bases short, with 9 bases between. The CDR3 loop reads CASSLGRGNIQYF. CDR3 in DNA: TGTGCCAGCAGTTTAGGGCGGGGTAACATTCAGTACTTC.

At least ten counts were recorded for this clonotype. The gene calls are TRBV20-1 and TRBJ1-4; TRBD1 agrees at 7 bases. The trim removed 6 bases at V and 7 bases at J, leaving 8 bases unmatched. The CDR3 has 13 residues. Germline-derived CDR1 and CDR2 are DFQATT and SNEGSKA (reference sequence). The CDR3 DNA sequence: TGCAGTGCCCCAGGTGCAGGGGGTGAAAAACTGTTTTTT. Its protein product is CSAPGAGGEKLFF.

This clonotype was counted at least ten times. This chain links TRBV12-3 or TRBV12-4 with TRBJ1-1; D gene uncertain. Between the trimmed V and J ends, which lost 3 bases and 8 bases, there was a span of 16 bases. This CDR3 has 14 amino acids. Here the CDR3 reads CASSFWQVFPEAFF. The CDR3 DNA is TGTGCCAGCAGTTTTTGGCAGGTTTTTCCCGAAGCTTTCTTT.

V usage is TRBV11-2 and J usage is TRBJ2-7; 12 positions match TRBD2. This CDR3 is built from 17 residues. V lost 5 bases and J lost 1; bases outside the gene matches: 9. Germline V gives CDR1 SGHAT, CDR2 FQNNGV. CDR3 sequence reads: CASSVRLAGVGSYEQYV. The CDR3 DNA reads TGTGCCAGCAGCGTACGACTAGCGGGAGTAGGGTCCTACGAGCAGTACGTC.

This clonotype was observed at least ten times. DNA of the CDR3: TGCAGTGCTAGAGGAGCGGGTGTACTACAAGAGACCCAGTACTTC. Translating gives CSARGAGVLQETQYF. The rearrangement uses TRBV20-1 and TRBJ2-5; TRBD2 might be the D (6 bases). The CDR3 spans 15 residues. The germline V gene has CDR1 DFQATT and CDR2 SNEGSKA (reference sequence). V was trimmed by 1 base and J by 2 bases, leaving 14 bases between them.

The chain couples TRBV27 to TRBJ1-1; D is perhaps TRBD1 (5 bases). V was pared by 8 bases and J by 1 base, with 20 bases between. The V gene's germline CDR1 is MNHEY and CDR2 SMNVEV (reference sequence). CDR3 length: 16 amino acids. CDR3 nucleotides: TGTGCCAGCTCGATTGGCGGACTCCAGGGGAACACTGAAGCTTTCTTT. Its protein is CASSIGGLQGNTEAFF.

This clonotype was detected ten times or more. This chain uses TRBV20-1 with TRBJ2-1; 12 bases fit TRBD2. Germline assignment: CDR1 DFQATT and CDR2 SNEGSKA (reference sequence). V was pared by 2 bases and J by 8 bases, with 4 bases of the junction left unmatched. The CDR3 is 14 amino acids. CDR3 sequence (DNA): TGCAGTGCTAGAAGGACTAGCGGGAAATATGAGCAGTTCTTC. Encoded protein: CSARRTSGKYEQFF.

The table lists this clonotype with many counts. The J gene is TRBJ2-3, the V gene TRBV2; 14 bases fit TRBD2. The CDR3 spans 16 residues. In germline, CDR1 is SNHLY, CDR2 FYNNEI. V shed 9 bases, J shed 3 bases, and the junction held 8 bases outside the gene matches. The CDR3 nucleotides are TGTGCCAGAGCGGGACTAGCGGGAGTCATGACAGATACGCAGTATTTT. Encoded protein: CARAGLAGVMTDTQYF.

The rearrangement joins TRBV5-1 to TRBJ1-2; possibly TRBD1 for D (5 bases). Trimming pared 0 bases from V and 6 bases from J, leaving 15 bases between. The CDR3 totals 15 residues. CDR1 and CDR2 (germline): SGHRS, YFSETQ. In nucleotides, the CDR3 is TGCGCCAGCAGCTTGGTTGTGCAGGGTCCCGATGGCTACACCTTC. Translation: CASSLVVQGPDGYTF.

This clonotype was counted ten times or more. The genes are TRBV2 and TRBJ1-6, with D uncertain. The CDR3 runs to 13 residues. Trimming cost V 2 bases and J 11 bases, with 10 bases left between them. The germline CDR1 and CDR2 sequences are SNHLY and FYNNEI. CDR3 sequence (DNA): TGTGCCAGCAGTGAATTGGCATCAGCACCCCTCCACTTT. It codes for CASSELASAPLHF.

At least ten counts were recorded for this clonotype. The chain uses TRBV20-1 and TRBJ1-3, with no clear D. There are 15 residues in the CDR3. Per the germline V gene, CDR1 is DFQATT and CDR2 is SNEGSKA (reference sequence). Trimming took off 4 bases at V and 2 bases at J, with 15 bases between the two ends. CDR3 in DNA: TGCAGTGCTATTTTTGCTAAGTTACCTGGAAACACCATATATTTT. Amino acids: CSAIFAKLPGNTIYF.

The chain joins TRBV29-1 to TRBJ1-2; unclear D gene. This CDR3 is built from 15 residues. In germline, CDR1 is SQVTM, CDR2 ANQGSEA. Trimming shortened V by 6 bases and J by 0 bases, and 17 bases separated the two germline ends. CDR3 DNA: TGCAGCGTGGACCCGGGTGTGTCAACTAACTATGGCTACACCTTC. It specifies CSVDPGVSTNYGYTF.

This clonotype showed up many times. This sequence joins TRBV4-1 and TRBJ2-7, with D maybe TRBD1 (5 bases). V lost 0 bases and J 4 bases, leaving 13 bases between the germline ends. In germline, CDR1 is MGHRA, CDR2 YSYEKL. The CDR3 consists of 15 residues. CDR3 DNA sequence: TGCGCCAGCAGCCAAGACCAGAACAGGATATACGAGCAGTACTTC. Translated, it gives CASSQDQNRIYEQYF.

This clonotype was found many times. The genes are TRBV29-1 and TRBJ2-1, with TRBD2 identical over 7 bases. This CDR3 spans 16 amino acids. Germline V gene sequence: CDR1 SQVTM, CDR2 ANQGSEA. J was trimmed by 3 bases and V by 2 bases; bases with no gene match: 10. The CDR3 coding sequence is TGCAGCGTTGAATTGCCTAGCGGAAGTTACTACAATGAGCAGTTCTTC. It translates to CSVELPSGSYYNEQFF.

This clonotype has a count of ten or more. The rearrangement uses TRBV2 and TRBJ2-3; D uncertain. This CDR3 contains 13 residues. Germline values: CDR1 SNHLY, CDR2 FYNNEI. Between the trimmed V and J ends, which lost 5 bases and 0 bases, there was a span of 6 bases. In DNA, the CDR3 is TGTGCCAGCAGTTTCTTTAGCACAGATACGCAGTATTTT. Translation gives CASSFFSTDTQYF.

Many counts were recorded for this clonotype. The chain is built from TRBV19 and TRBJ1-2; perhaps TRBD1 as D (6 bases). CDR3 length: 13 amino acids. CDR1 is LNHDA and CDR2 is SQIVND in the germline V gene (reference sequence). The V gene lost 6 bases and the J gene lost 7 bases, with 15 bases spanning the gap. The chain's CDR3 is CASRVTGSTGYTF. CDR3 DNA: TGTGCCAGTAGGGTTACAGGGTCGACTGGCTACACCTTC.

There are a few counts of this clonotype. The gene calls are TRBV6-2 or TRBV6-3 and TRBJ2-1; D is perhaps TRBD1 (5 bases). This CDR3 is 13 amino acids long. Germline-derived CDR1 and CDR2 are MNHEY and SVGEGT. Trimming cost V 10 bases and J 6 bases, with 16 bases left between them. CDR3 nucleotides: TGTGCCACCAAGGGGCAGGTTGGCAATGAGCAGTTCTTC. This gives the protein CATKGQVGNEQFF.

V usage is TRBV27 and J usage is TRBJ2-1; a weak D match, TRBD2 (5 bases). Trimming shortened V by 4 bases and J by 6 bases, and 13 bases separated the two germline ends. This CDR3 contains 14 residues. In germline, CDR1 is MNHEY, CDR2 SMNVEV (reference sequence). Written as DNA, the CDR3 is TGTGCCAGCAGTTCGGGGATATTTCTCAATGAGCAGTTCTTC. Translated, it gives CASSSGIFLNEQFF.

In this sample, this clonotype turned up many times. V usage is TRBV13 and J usage is TRBJ2-1; 8 bases are a match to TRBD1. Unmatched junction bases numbered 9, after V lost 5 bases and J lost 12 bases. The germline CDR1 and CDR2 sequences are PRHDT and FYEKMQ (reference sequence). The CDR3 spans 13 residues. The CDR3 DNA reads as TGTGCCAGCAGCCGGGACAGGTTGGGTGGGCAGTTCTTC. Translated: CASSRDRLGGQFF.